The clone carrying this T cell receptor beta chain was found a few times. Its antigen is not known. The CDR3 is 13 amino acids. From germline, CDR1 is MNHEY and CDR2 SMNVEV (reference sequence). The V and J ends lost 2 bases and 0 bases respectively, with 4 bases between them. Systemic immunosuppression or autoimmune disease history was grounds to exclude patients. This record belongs to a study of OX40 agonist ivuxolimab in advanced cancers. Turning to the study itself: The drug used for patients, ivuxolimab, was an agonistic anti-OX40 (CD134) antibody. Study-wide findings and caveats: Still undetermined is the antigen specificity of the expanded peripheral T cells.

The table came from immunoSEQ multiplex PCR; TCRdb's copy has only in-frame clones and leaves some out. Counted here are 28,000 or so clones, around 84% occurring once; the ten biggest clones make up about 19%. The TCR comes from an adult with an advanced solid tumor such as melanoma, head and neck, liver or kidney cancer. The specimen was CD4+ or CD8+ T cells sorted from blood, collected in a trial of the OX40 agonist ivuxolimab. V usage is TRBV27 and J usage is TRBJ1-1, with unresolved D. The CDR3 DNA follows: TGTGCCAGCAGTTTAAGCGTGAACACTGAAGCTTTCTTT. This codes for CASSLSVNTEAFF.